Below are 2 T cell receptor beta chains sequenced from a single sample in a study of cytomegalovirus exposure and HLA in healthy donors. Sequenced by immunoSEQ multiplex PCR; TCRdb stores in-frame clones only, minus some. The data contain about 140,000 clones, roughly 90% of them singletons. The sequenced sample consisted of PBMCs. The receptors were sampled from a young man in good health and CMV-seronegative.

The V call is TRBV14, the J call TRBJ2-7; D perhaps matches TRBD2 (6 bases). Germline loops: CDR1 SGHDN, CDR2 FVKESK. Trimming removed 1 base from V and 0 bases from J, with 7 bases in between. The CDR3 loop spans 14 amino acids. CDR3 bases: TGTGCCAGCAGCCAAGCGGACTACTCCTACGAGCAGTACTTC. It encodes CASSQADYSYEQYF.

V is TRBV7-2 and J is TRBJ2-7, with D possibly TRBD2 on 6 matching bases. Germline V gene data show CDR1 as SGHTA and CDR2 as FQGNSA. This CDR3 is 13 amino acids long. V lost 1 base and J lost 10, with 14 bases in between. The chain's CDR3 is CASSLGPPGLQYF. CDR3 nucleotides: TGTGCCAGCAGCTTAGGACCACCGGGACTCCAGTACTTC.